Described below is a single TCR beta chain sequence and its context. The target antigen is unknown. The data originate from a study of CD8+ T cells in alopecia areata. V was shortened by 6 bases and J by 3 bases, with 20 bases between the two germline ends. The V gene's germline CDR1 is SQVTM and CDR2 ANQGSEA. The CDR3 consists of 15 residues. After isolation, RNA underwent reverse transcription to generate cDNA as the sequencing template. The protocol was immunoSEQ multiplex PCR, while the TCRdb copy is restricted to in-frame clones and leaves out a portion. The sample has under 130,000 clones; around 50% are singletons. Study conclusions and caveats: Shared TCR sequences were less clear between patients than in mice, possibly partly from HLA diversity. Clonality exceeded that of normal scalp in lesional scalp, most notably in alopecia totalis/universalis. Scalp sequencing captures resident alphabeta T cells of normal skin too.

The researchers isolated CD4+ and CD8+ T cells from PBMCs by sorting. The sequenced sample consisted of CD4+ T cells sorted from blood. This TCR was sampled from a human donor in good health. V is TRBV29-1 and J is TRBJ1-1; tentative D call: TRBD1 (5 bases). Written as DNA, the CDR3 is TGCAGCGTCTCGATTAGTGCGGCAGGGCACACTGAAGCTTTCTTT. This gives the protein CSVSISAAGHTEAFF.